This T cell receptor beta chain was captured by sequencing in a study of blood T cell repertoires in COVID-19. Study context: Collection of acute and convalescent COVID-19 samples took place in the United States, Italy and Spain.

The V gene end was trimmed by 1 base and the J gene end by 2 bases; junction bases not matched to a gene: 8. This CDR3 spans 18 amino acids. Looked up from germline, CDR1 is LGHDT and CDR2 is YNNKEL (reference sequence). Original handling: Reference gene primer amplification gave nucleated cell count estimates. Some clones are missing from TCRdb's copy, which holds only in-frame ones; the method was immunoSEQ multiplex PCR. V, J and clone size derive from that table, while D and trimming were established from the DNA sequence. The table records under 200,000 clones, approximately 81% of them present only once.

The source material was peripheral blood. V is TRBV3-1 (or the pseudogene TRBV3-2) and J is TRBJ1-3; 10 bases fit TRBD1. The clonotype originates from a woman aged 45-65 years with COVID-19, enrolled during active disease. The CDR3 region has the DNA TGTGCCAGCAGCCAAGCTCGACCGGGGACAGGGGCTGGAAACACCATATATTTT. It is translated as CASSQARPGTGAGNTIYF.